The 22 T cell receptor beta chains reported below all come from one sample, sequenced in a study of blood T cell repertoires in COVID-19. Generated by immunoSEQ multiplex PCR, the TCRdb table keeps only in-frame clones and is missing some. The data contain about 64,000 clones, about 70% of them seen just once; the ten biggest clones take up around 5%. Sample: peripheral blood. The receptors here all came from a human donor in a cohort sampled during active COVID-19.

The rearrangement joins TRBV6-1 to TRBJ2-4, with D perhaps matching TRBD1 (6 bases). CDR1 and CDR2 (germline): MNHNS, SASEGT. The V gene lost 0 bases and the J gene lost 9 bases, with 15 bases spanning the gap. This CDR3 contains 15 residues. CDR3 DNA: TGTGCCAGCAGTGAAGCGCTTACAGGGTTGAGCATTCAGTACTTC. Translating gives CASSEALTGLSIQYF.

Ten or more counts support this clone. The CDR3 loop is CASSFSGVENIQYF. DNA of the CDR3: TGTGCCAGCAGCTTTTCCGGGGTCGAAAACATTCAGTACTTC. The rearrangement joins TRBV5-8 to TRBJ2-4; TRBD2 is a possible D gene (5 bases). Trimming removed 2 bases at V and 5 bases at J, with 11 bases between. The germline gives CDR1 SGHTS, CDR2 YDEGEE. CDR3 length: 14 amino acids.

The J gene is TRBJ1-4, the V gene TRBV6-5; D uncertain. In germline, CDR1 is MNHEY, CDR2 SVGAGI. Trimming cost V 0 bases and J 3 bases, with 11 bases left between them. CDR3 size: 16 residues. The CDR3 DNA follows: TGTGCCAGCAGTTACTCTATAGAGGTGCCTAATGAAAAACTGTTTTTT. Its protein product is CASSYSIEVPNEKLFF.

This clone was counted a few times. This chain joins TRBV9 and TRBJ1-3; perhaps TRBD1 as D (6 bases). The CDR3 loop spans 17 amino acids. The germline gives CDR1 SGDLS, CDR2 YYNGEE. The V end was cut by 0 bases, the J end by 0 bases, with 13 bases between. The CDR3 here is CASSVGDLGGSGNTIYF. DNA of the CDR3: TGTGCCAGCAGCGTAGGTGACTTAGGGGGCTCTGGAAACACCATATATTTT.

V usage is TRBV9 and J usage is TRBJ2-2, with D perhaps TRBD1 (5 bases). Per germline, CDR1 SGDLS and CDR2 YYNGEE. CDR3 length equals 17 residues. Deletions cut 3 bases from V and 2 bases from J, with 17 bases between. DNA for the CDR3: TGTGCCAGCAGCGCCCCGACAGCTGAGCCCAACACCGGGGAGCTGTTTTTT. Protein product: CASSAPTAEPNTGELFF.

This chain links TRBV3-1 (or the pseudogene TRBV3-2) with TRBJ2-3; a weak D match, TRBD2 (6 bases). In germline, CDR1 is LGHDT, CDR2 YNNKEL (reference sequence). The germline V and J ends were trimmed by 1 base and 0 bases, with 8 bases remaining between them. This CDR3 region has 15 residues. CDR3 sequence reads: CASSQAAGSTDTQYF. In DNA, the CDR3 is TGTGCCAGCAGCCAAGCGGCGGGGAGCACAGATACGCAGTATTTT.

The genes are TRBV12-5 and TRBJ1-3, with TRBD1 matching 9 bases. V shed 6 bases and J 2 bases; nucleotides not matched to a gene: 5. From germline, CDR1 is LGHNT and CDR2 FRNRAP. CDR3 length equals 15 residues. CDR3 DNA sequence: TGTGCTAGTGGAAGGACAGGGGAAGCTGGAAACACCATATATTTT. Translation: CASGRTGEAGNTIYF.

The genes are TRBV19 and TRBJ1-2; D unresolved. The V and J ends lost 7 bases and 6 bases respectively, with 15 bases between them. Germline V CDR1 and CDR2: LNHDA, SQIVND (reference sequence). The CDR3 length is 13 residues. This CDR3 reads CASTNARANGYTF. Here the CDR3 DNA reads TGTGCCAGTACCAATGCGAGGGCCAATGGCTACACCTTC.

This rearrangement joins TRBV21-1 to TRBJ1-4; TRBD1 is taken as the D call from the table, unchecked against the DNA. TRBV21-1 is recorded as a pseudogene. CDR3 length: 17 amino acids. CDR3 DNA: TGTGCCAGCAGCAAAAGGCCTCCACAGGGGGCTGATGAAAAACTGTTTTTT. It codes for CASSKRPPQGADEKLFF.

The CDR3 spells CASSFGRVAFF. CDR3 DNA: TGTGCCAGCAGCTTTGGCAGGGTAGCTTTCTTT. The rearrangement joins TRBV11-2 to TRBJ1-1; D is perhaps TRBD1 (5 bases). The CDR3 runs to 11 residues. Germline CDR1 reads SGHAT; CDR2 reads FQNNGV. The V end lost 3 bases, the J end lost 10 bases, and 9 bases lay between the germline ends.

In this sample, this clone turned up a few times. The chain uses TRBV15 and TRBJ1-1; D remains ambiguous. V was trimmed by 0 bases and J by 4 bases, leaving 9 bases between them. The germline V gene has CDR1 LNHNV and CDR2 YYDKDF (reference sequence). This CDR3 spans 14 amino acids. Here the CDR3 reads CATSRDPGITEAFF. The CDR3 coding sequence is TGTGCCACCAGCAGAGACCCGGGAATCACTGAAGCTTTCTTT.

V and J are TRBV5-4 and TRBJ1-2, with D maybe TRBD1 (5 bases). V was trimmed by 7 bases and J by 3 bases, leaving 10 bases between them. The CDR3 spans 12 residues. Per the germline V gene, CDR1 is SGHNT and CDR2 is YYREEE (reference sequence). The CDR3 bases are TGTGCCAGCTCCCCGGGGGACTATGGCTACACCTTC. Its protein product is CASSPGDYGYTF.

CDR3: CASSLGLNNEQFF. In nucleotides, the CDR3 is TGCGCCAGCAGCTTGGGGCTTAACAATGAGCAGTTCTTC. This chain connects TRBV5-1 to TRBJ2-1; D is unclear. This CDR3 has 13 residues. Trimming took off 0 bases at V and 5 bases at J, with 6 bases between the two ends. Per germline, CDR1 SGHRS and CDR2 YFSETQ.

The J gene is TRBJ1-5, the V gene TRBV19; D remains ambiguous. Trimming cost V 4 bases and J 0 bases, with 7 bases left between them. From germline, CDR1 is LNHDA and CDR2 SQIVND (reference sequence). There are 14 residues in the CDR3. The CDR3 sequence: CASSRYSSNQPQHF. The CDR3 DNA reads TGTGCCAGTAGTAGATACAGTAGCAATCAGCCCCAGCATTTT.

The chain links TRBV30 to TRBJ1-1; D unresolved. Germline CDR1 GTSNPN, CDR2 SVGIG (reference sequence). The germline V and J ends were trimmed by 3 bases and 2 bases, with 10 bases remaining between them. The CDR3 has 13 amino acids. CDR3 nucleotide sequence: TGTGCCTGGAGGCAGATGGTAAACACTGAAGCTTTCTTT. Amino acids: CAWRQMVNTEAFF.

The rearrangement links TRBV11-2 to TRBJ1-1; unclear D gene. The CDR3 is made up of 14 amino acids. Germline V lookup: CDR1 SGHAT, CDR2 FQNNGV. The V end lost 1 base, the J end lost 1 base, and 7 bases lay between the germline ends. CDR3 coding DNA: TGTGCCAGCAGCTTAGTGGCTCGGAACACTGAAGCTTTCTTT. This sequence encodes CASSLVARNTEAFF.

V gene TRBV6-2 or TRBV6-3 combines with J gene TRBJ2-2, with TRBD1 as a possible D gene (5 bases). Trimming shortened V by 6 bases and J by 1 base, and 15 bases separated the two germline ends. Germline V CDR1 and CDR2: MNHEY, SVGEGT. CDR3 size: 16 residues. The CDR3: CASSLDRHRNTGELFF. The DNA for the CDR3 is TGTGCCAGCAGCCTCGACAGACATAGGAACACCGGGGAGCTGTTTTTT.

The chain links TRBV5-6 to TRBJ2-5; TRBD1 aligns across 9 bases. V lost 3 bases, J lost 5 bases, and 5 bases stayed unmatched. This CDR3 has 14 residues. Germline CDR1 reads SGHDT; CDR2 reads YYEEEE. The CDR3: CASSWGTGLETQYF. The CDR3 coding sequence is TGTGCCAGCAGCTGGGGGACAGGGCTGGAGACCCAGTACTTC.

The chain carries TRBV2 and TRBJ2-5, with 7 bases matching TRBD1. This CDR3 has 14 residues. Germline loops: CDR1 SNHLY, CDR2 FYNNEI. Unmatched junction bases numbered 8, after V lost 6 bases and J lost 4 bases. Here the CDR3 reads CASSRQGFGETQYF. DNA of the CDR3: TGTGCCAGCAGCCGACAGGGTTTTGGAGAGACCCAGTACTTC.

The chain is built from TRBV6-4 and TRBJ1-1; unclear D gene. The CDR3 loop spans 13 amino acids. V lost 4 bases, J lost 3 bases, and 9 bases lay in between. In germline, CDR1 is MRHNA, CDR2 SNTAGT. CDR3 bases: TGTGCCAGCAGTGCCCAACATTACACTGAAGCTTTCTTT. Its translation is CASSAQHYTEAFF.

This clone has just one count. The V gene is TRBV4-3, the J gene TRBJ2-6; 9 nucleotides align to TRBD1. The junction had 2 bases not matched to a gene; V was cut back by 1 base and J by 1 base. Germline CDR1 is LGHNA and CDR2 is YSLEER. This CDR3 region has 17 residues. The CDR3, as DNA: TGCGCCAGCAGCCAAGCGACAGGGGGGTCTGGGGCCAACGTCCTGACTTTC. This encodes CASSQATGGSGANVLTF.

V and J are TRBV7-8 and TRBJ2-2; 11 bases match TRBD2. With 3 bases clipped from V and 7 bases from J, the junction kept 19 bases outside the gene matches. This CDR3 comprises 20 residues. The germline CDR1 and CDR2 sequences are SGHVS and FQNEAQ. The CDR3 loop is CASSFRSPVVSGGAHGELFF. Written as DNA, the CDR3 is TGTGCCAGCAGCTTTCGATCCCCCGTGGTTAGCGGGGGGGCGCACGGGGAGCTGTTTTTT.